The 19 T cell receptor beta chains below were found in one sample sequenced in a study of control samples from healthy donors and cancer patients. The assay was immunoSEQ multiplex PCR, and TCRdb's table has in-frame clones only and misses some. The sample lists about 69,000 clones, around four fifths occurring once. The sequencing input was PBMCs. All receptors come from a woman in her forties or fifties with lung cancer.

This clone was picked up a small number of times. The chain joins TRBV10-1 to TRBJ2-2; D gene unclear. Looked up from germline, CDR1 is WNHNN and CDR2 is SYGVQD (reference sequence). This CDR3 has 13 amino acids. The V end lost 4 bases, the J end lost 4 bases, and 7 bases lay between the germline ends. CDR3 region: CASSVPGTGELFF. CDR3 nucleotide sequence: TGCGCCAGCAGTGTTCCGGGCACCGGGGAGCTGTTTTTT.

The V call is TRBV7-3, the J call TRBJ2-2; D tentatively fits TRBD1 or TRBD2 (7 bases each). V dropped 8 bases and J dropped 7 bases, with 17 bases sitting between them. The CDR3 has 14 amino acids. Germline values: CDR1 SGHTA, CDR2 FQGTGA. CDR3 protein: CASRLTGRVGELFF. CDR3 coding DNA: TGTGCCAGCCGACTGACAGGGAGGGTCGGGGAGCTGTTTTTT.

The gene calls are TRBV19 and TRBJ1-2; a weak D match, TRBD1 (6 bases). The CDR3 runs to 14 residues. Trimming shortened V by 5 bases and J by 8 bases, and 18 bases separated the two germline ends. The germline CDR1 and CDR2 sequences are LNHDA and SQIVND (reference sequence). This chain's CDR3 is CASSLPGGPDGYTF. In DNA, the CDR3 is TGTGCCAGTAGTCTCCCTGGGGGGCCGGACGGCTACACCTTC.

This chain joins TRBV6-5 and TRBJ1-5; 7 bases map to TRBD1. The CDR3 is 14 residues long. From germline, CDR1 is MNHEY and CDR2 SVGAGI. J gave up 5 bases and V 4 bases, and 5 bases lay outside the gene matches. CDR3 protein: CASSWDRWYQPQHF. In DNA, the CDR3 is TGTGCCAGCAGTTGGGACAGATGGTATCAGCCCCAGCATTTT.

Only a few counts were recorded for this clone. The V call is TRBV7-9, the J call TRBJ1-5, with 8 bases fitting TRBD1. CDR3 length: 16 residues. Trimming at V came to 5 bases and at J to 5 bases, leaving 11 bases not matched to a gene. Germline assignment: CDR1 SEHNR and CDR2 FQNEAQ (reference sequence). CDR3 loop: CASSKAQTGGDQPQHF. The CDR3 nucleotides read TGTGCCAGCAGCAAAGCCCAAACAGGGGGGGATCAGCCCCAGCATTTT.

The V gene is TRBV4-3, the J gene TRBJ1-4; D is unclear. V dropped 1 base and J dropped 8 bases, with 11 bases sitting between them. There are 14 residues in the CDR3. Germline V gene sequence: CDR1 LGHNA, CDR2 YSLEER. CDR3 amino acids: CASSQAGSEEKLFF. The CDR3 nucleotides read TGCGCCAGCAGCCAAGCTGGGTCTGAGGAAAAACTGTTTTTT.

The chain combines TRBV6-4 with TRBJ1-5; D unclear. This CDR3 has 16 amino acids. From germline, CDR1 is MRHNA and CDR2 SNTAGT. The germline V and J ends were trimmed by 0 bases and 6 bases, with 15 bases remaining between them. The CDR3 reads CASSDSIKDVGQPQHF. The CDR3 DNA is TGTGCCAGCAGTGACTCGATTAAGGACGTAGGTCAGCCCCAGCATTTT.

J is TRBJ1-1 and V is TRBV5-1; D is unclear. V shed 5 bases and J shed 2 bases, with 13 bases lying between them. There are 14 residues in the CDR3. Germline CDR1 and CDR2: SGHRS and YFSETQ. The CDR3 region has the DNA TGCGCCAGCAGATTAGACGGCACTAACACTGAAGCTTTCTTT. Translating it yields CASRLDGTNTEAFF.

The CDR3 reads CASSLASGSGGNTGELFF. CDR3 DNA sequence: TGTGCCAGCAGCTTAGCATCTGGTAGCGGGGGGAACACCGGGGAGCTGTTTTTT. The V call is TRBV7-9, the J call TRBJ2-2; 9 bases line up with TRBD2. The V segment lost 0 bases and the J segment 1 base; nucleotides outside the gene matches: 6. In germline, CDR1 is SEHNR, CDR2 FQNEAQ (reference sequence). The CDR3 runs to 18 residues.

V usage is TRBV27 and J usage is TRBJ1-2; the match to TRBD1 covers 7 bases. V trimming: 4 bases; J trimming: 8 bases; junction bases outside the gene matches: 4. There are 12 residues in the CDR3. The germline V gene encodes CDR1 MNHEY and CDR2 SMNVEV (reference sequence). This CDR3 reads CASSSPGGGYTF. The CDR3 DNA sequence: TGTGCCAGCAGTTCTCCAGGGGGGGGCTACACCTTC.

The chain uses TRBV19 and TRBJ1-1; the D gene is possibly TRBD1 (5 bases). Germline-derived CDR1 and CDR2 are LNHDA and SQIVND (reference sequence). The V end lost 7 bases, the J end lost 5 bases, and 20 bases lay between the germline ends. This CDR3 region has 15 residues. The CDR3 DNA is TGTGCCAGTACCCGGGACTCCCGAGTTGAAACTGAAGCTTTCTTT. Translation: CASTRDSRVETEAFF.

The chain uses TRBV18 and TRBJ1-2, with 7 bases that match TRBD1. Germline CDR1 and CDR2: KGHSH and LQKENI. V was pared by 3 bases and J by 2 bases, with 9 bases of the junction left unmatched. This CDR3 has 16 amino acids. CDR3: CASSPATGPLNYGYTF. The CDR3 nucleotides read TGTGCCAGCTCACCGGCGACAGGGCCCCTCAACTATGGCTACACCTTC.

V is TRBV24-1 and J is TRBJ2-6; 9 positions match TRBD1. J gave up 0 bases and V 9 bases, and 2 bases lay outside the gene matches. The CDR3 length is 15 residues. CDR1 and CDR2 from the germline V gene are KGHDR and SFDVKD. CDR3 amino acids: CATGTGISGANVLTF. DNA for the CDR3: TGTGCCACCGGGACAGGGATCTCTGGGGCCAACGTCCTGACTTTC.

The chain uses TRBV5-4 and TRBJ2-2, with 8 bases that match TRBD1. The germline gives CDR1 SGHNT, CDR2 YYREEE (reference sequence). Trimming removed 2 bases from V and 5 bases from J; junction bases left unmatched: 5. CDR3 length equals 15 residues. The CDR3 loop is CASSFGQGRTGELFF. The CDR3 DNA sequence: TGTGCCAGCAGCTTCGGACAGGGAAGGACCGGGGAGCTGTTTTTT.

V is TRBV18 and J is TRBJ1-1; D gene ambiguous. Trimming took off 0 bases at V and 3 bases at J, with 11 bases between the two ends. This CDR3 has 15 residues. Per the germline V gene, CDR1 is KGHSH and CDR2 is LQKENI. CDR3 DNA: TGTGCCAGCTCACCACCGGCAGAACGACACACTGAAGCTTTCTTT. It yields the protein CASSPPAERHTEAFF.

The chain has TRBV28 and TRBJ2-7, with 12 positions matching TRBD2. Per the germline V gene, CDR1 is MDHEN and CDR2 is SYDVKM. The CDR3 is made up of 16 amino acids. J gave up 3 bases and V 5 bases, and 8 bases lay outside the gene matches. The CDR3, as DNA: TGTGCCAGCAGTGTCAAGACTAGCGGGGGATACTACGAGCAGTACTTC. It codes for CASSVKTSGGYYEQYF.

This clone was seen a few times. The chain carries TRBV9 and TRBJ1-1, with TRBD1 as a possible D gene (6 bases). V dropped 0 bases and J dropped 2 bases, with 23 bases sitting between them. Germline values: CDR1 SGDLS, CDR2 YYNGEE. The CDR3 is 19 amino acids. The CDR3 sequence: CASSVEFLRQDSPNTEAFF. CDR3 in DNA: TGTGCCAGCAGCGTAGAATTTCTCCGACAGGATTCTCCTAACACTGAAGCTTTCTTT.

The chain uses TRBV19 and TRBJ2-1, with D unclear. The germline CDR1 and CDR2 sequences are LNHDA and SQIVND (reference sequence). Trimming removed 3 bases at V and 1 base at J, with 10 bases between. CDR3 length: 15 residues. In DNA, the CDR3 is TGTGCCAGTAGTATCCAGGACGATTCCTACAATGAGCAGTTCTTC. Its translation is CASSIQDDSYNEQFF. The full variable domain, with the rest looked up from reference TRBV19 and TRBJ2-1, is DGGITQSPKYLFRKEGQNVTLSCEQNLNHDAMYWYRQDPGQGLRLIYYSQIVNDFQKGDIAEGYSVSREKKESFPLTVTSAQKNPTAFYLCASSIQDDSYNEQFFGPGTRLTVL.

This clone was counted between two and nine times. The chain has TRBV5-1 and TRBJ1-3, with a possible D match to TRBD1 (6 bases). The CDR3 runs 15 residues. Trimming stripped 2 bases from V and 3 bases from J, with 12 bases between. Germline V lookup: CDR1 SGHRS, CDR2 YFSETQ. The DNA of the CDR3 is TGCGCCAGCAGCTTCGGGGGCGCAGGTGGAAACACCATATATTTT. Translating gives CASSFGGAGGNTIYF.